One and the same sample provided the 9 T cell receptor beta chains below, sequenced in a study of cytomegalovirus exposure and HLA in healthy donors. Amplification used 60 Vbeta primers and 13 Jbeta primers. Sequencing was performed with immunoSEQ multiplex PCR; in TCRdb, only in-frame clones are kept and a portion is missing. The data show about 200,000 clones, roughly 13% seen once. Sequences were obtained from PBMCs. The receptors derive from a man between 45 and 60 years old in good health and CMV-seropositive.

DNA of the CDR3: TGTGCCAGCTCTCCTGACGGGAATCAGCCCCAGCATTTT. This encodes CASSPDGNQPQHF. The rearrangement links TRBV18 to TRBJ1-5; D is undetermined. Trimming cost V 6 bases and J 4 bases, with 10 bases left between them. This CDR3 comprises 13 residues. Germline CDR1 is KGHSH and CDR2 is LQKENI.

This clone has a handful of counts. This sequence joins TRBV19 and TRBJ2-2; 9 nucleotides line up with TRBD2. J gave up 1 base and V 5 bases, and 5 bases lay outside the gene matches. CDR1 is LNHDA and CDR2 is SQIVND in the germline V gene (reference sequence). The CDR3 runs to 16 residues. The CDR3 DNA sequence: TGTGCCAGTAGTCCCAGACTAGCGGTGAACACCGGGGAGCTGTTTTTT. The encoded protein is CASSPRLAVNTGELFF. Filled out from reference TRBV19 and TRBJ2-2, the complete variable domain reads DGGITQSPKYLFRKEGQNVTLSCEQNLNHDAMYWYRQDPGQGLRLIYYSQIVNDFQKGDIAEGYSVSREKKESFPLTVTSAQKNPTAFYLCASSPRLAVNTGELFFGEGSRLTVL.

Concerning this clone itself: A junction boundary mismatches the germline segment, possibly from a read error. In DNA, the CDR3 is TGTGCTAGCAGCTTGCTTATGAGCTCTGGAAACACCATATATTTT. Translated: CASSLLMSSGNTIYF. The V gene is TRBV7-7, the J gene TRBJ1-3; D is unresolved. This CDR3 has 15 residues. The germline V gene encodes CDR1 SSHAT and CDR2 FNYEAQ (reference sequence).

This clone was seen more than once but under ten times. V is TRBV5-1 and J is TRBJ1-1; D unclear. Trimming took off 2 bases at V and 1 base at J, with 9 bases between the two ends. Per the germline V gene, CDR1 is SGHRS and CDR2 is YFSETQ. There are 14 residues in the CDR3. CDR3 coding DNA: TGCGCCAGCAGCTTCCAGAATAAGAACACTGAAGCTTTCTTT. Translating gives CASSFQNKNTEAFF.

A few counts support this clone. J is TRBJ1-2 and V is TRBV30; D is perhaps TRBD1 (5 bases). V lost 0 bases and J lost 2, with 7 bases in between. CDR3 size: 13 residues. Germline CDR1 GTSNPN, CDR2 SVGIG (reference sequence). The CDR3 sequence: CAWSVNRNYGYTF. In nucleotides, the CDR3 is TGTGCCTGGAGTGTAAACAGGAACTATGGCTACACCTTC.

This clone was detected a few times. This chain links TRBV30 with TRBJ2-7, with a weak D call TRBD1 (5 bases). V was clipped by 2 bases and J by 0 bases, with 8 bases between them. Germline-derived CDR1 and CDR2 are GTSNPN and SVGIG (reference sequence). This CDR3 region has 13 residues. CDR3 loop: CAWSPRDSYEQYF. Here the CDR3 DNA reads TGTGCCTGGAGTCCCAGGGACTCCTACGAGCAGTACTTC.

The chain employs TRBV6-1 and TRBJ2-2; D perhaps matches TRBD1 (5 bases). The CDR3 extends over 14 amino acids. Germline assignment: CDR1 MNHNS and CDR2 SASEGT. Trimming removed 8 bases from V and 4 bases from J, with 14 bases in between. DNA for the CDR3: TGTGCCAGCGCAGCAGGGTCGGGCACCGGGGAGCTGTTTTTT. Translating it yields CASAAGSGTGELFF.

As to this clone: The same CDR3 also results from other DNA sequences found in this sample. The V and J genes are TRBV5-4 and TRBJ2-5; D might be TRBD1 (6 bases). Germline lookup yields CDR1 SGHNT and CDR2 YYREEE (reference sequence). Between the trimmed V and J ends, which lost 2 bases and 5 bases, there was a span of 13 bases. This CDR3 is built from 14 residues. CDR3 DNA: TGTGCCAGCAGCTTAAAACAGGGCCGCGAGACCCAGTACTTC. It is translated as CASSLKQGRETQYF.

This clone was picked up a small number of times. The chain employs TRBV10-3 and TRBJ1-2, with TRBD1 matching 7 bases. Looked up from germline, CDR1 is ENHRY and CDR2 is SYGVKD. The V and J ends lost 4 bases and 6 bases, in that order; junction bases with no gene match: 8. The CDR3 has 14 amino acids. The CDR3 bases are TGTGCCATCAGTGGGGGACAGCCCATCAATGGCTACACCTTC. Translating gives CAISGGQPINGYTF.